Following are 25 T cell receptor beta chains from one sample sequenced in a study of identical twins. TCRdb fed the 5' RACE reads into MiXCR, producing one record per CDR3 protein. The data contain 350,000 to 500,000 distinct CDR3 sequences, 18% of them singletons. Sequences were obtained from naive T cells sorted from blood. The receptors shown here come from a man aged 45-65 years in good health.

J is TRBJ2-3 and V is TRBV6-2 or TRBV6-3; 8 nucleotides agree with TRBD2. CDR3 size: 16 residues. J gave up 1 base and V 6 bases, and 9 bases lay outside the gene matches. Germline loops: CDR1 MNHEY, CDR2 SVGEGT. DNA for the CDR3: TGTGCCAGCAGGTCCTTAATAGCGGGACGCACAGATACGCAGTATTTT. Amino acids: CASRSLIAGRTDTQYF.

This clonotype has ten or more counts. The rearrangement uses TRBV4-1 and TRBJ2-1; D unresolved. The germline V gene has CDR1 MGHRA and CDR2 YSYEKL. V gave up 2 bases and J gave up 0 bases, with 11 bases separating them. The CDR3 runs to 16 residues. This chain's CDR3 is CASSQIYPVSYNEQFF. CDR3 bases: TGCGCCAGCAGCCAAATATATCCGGTCTCCTACAATGAGCAGTTCTTC.

This clonotype turned up a few times. The chain employs TRBV7-2 and TRBJ2-7, with no clear D. Per germline, CDR1 SGHTA and CDR2 FQGNSA. Trimming shortened V by 0 bases and J by 0 bases, and 9 bases separated the two germline ends. This CDR3 has 15 amino acids. The CDR3: CASSLAAFSSYEQYF. The CDR3 DNA sequence: TGTGCCAGCAGCTTAGCAGCCTTCAGCTCCTACGAGCAGTACTTC.

This chain connects TRBV20-1 to TRBJ2-5, with D unresolved. The germline CDR1 and CDR2 sequences are DFQATT and SNEGSKA (reference sequence). The CDR3 loop spans 11 amino acids. V lost 1 base, J lost 4 bases, and 4 bases lay in between. CDR3 in DNA: TGCAGTGCTAGAGTAGTAGAGACCCAGTACTTC. It yields the protein CSARVVETQYF.

This clonotype was detected ten times or more. The rearrangement uses TRBV28 and TRBJ2-5; 7 nucleotides match TRBD2. There are 15 residues in the CDR3. CDR1 is MDHEN, CDR2 SYDVKM, per germline. J was trimmed by 3 bases and V by 6 bases; bases with no gene match: 10. CDR3 sequence (DNA): TGTGCCAGCAGCCCCGGACTAGTTTCCGAAGAGACCCAGTACTTC. The encoded protein is CASSPGLVSEETQYF.

In this sample, this clonotype turned up a few times. The chain couples TRBV15 to TRBJ2-1, with D hard to call. CDR1 LNHNV and CDR2 YYDKDF come from the germline V gene (reference sequence). The CDR3 sequence is 15 residues long. The ends were cut back, 1 base at V and 0 bases at J, with 7 bases in the middle. DNA of the CDR3: TGTGCCACCAGCAGAGGCGGCGGCTCCTACAATGAGCAGTTCTTC. Translation gives CATSRGGGSYNEQFF.

A few counts support this clonotype. The chain joins TRBV4-3 to TRBJ1-6, with D unresolved. Germline V gene lookup returns CDR1 LGHNA and CDR2 YSLEER. With 0 bases removed from V and 7 bases from J, the gap between germline ends came to 10 bases. The length of the CDR3 is 15 residues. The CDR3, as DNA: TGCGCCAGCAGCCAAGATTGGCTGATAAATTCACCCCTCCACTTT. Translation gives CASSQDWLINSPLHF.

This clonotype was detected many times. The chain combines TRBV29-1 with TRBJ2-1; 8 bases fit TRBD2. CDR1 is SQVTM and CDR2 is ANQGSEA in the germline V gene. The CDR3 spans 16 residues. J gave up 6 bases and V 5 bases, and 15 bases lay outside the gene matches. The CDR3 is CSVMWREALILNEQFF. In DNA, the CDR3 is TGCAGCGTTATGTGGCGGGAGGCCCTAATACTCAATGAGCAGTTCTTC.

This clonotype has just a few counts. J is TRBJ1-2 and V is TRBV5-1, with 8 bases that match TRBD1. The trim removed 4 bases at V and 3 bases at J, leaving 17 bases unmatched. Germline CDR1 is SGHRS and CDR2 is YFSETQ. This CDR3 is built from 18 residues. CDR3 nucleotides: TGCGCCAGCAGCCCGCAAAGACAACGACAGGGGAGAGACTATGGCTACACCTTC. It specifies CASSPQRQRQGRDYGYTF. Based on the CDR3 plus reference TRBV5-1 and TRBJ1-2, the full variable domain is KAGVTQTPRYLIKTRGQQVTLSCSPISGHRSVSWYQQTPGQGLQFLFEYFSETQRNKGNFPGRFSGRQFSNSRSEMNVSTLELGDSALYLCASSPQRQRQGRDYGYTFGSGTRLTVV.

This clonotype was recorded a few times. This sequence joins TRBV10-3 and TRBJ1-1; D gene unclear. The CDR3 is 14 residues long. Germline V lookup: CDR1 ENHRY, CDR2 SYGVKD. V was shortened by 3 bases and J by 3 bases, with 11 bases between the two germline ends. DNA for the CDR3: TGTGCCATCAGTGAAGCAGTCAGATACACTGAAGCTTTCTTT. Protein: CAISEAVRYTEAFF.

This clonotype was observed many times. CDR3 bases: TGTGCCAGCAGCCCCATCTTTGGACACCTTGTCCAACCCGACACCGGGGAGCTGTTTTTT. It encodes CASSPIFGHLVQPDTGELFF. The V call is TRBV11-2, the J call TRBJ2-2; D is possibly TRBD1 (5 bases). This CDR3 is built from 20 residues. The germline V gene has CDR1 SGHAT and CDR2 FQNNGV. With 5 bases removed from V and 3 bases from J, the gap between germline ends came to 28 bases.

This clonotype occurred many times. The chain uses TRBV12-3 or TRBV12-4 and TRBJ2-1; 11 bases map to TRBD2. The CDR3 spans 15 residues. The junction had 10 bases not matched to a gene; V was cut back by 5 bases and J by 10 bases. The DNA of the CDR3 is TGTGCCAGCAGTCTCGGACTAGCGGGTACGAGCGAGCAGTTCTTC. This sequence encodes CASSLGLAGTSEQFF.

The genes are TRBV20-1 and TRBJ2-7; D is ambiguous. V was clipped by 6 bases and J by 2 bases, with 14 bases between them. Germline V CDR1 and CDR2: DFQATT, SNEGSKA (reference sequence). This CDR3 region has 13 residues. CDR3 in DNA: TGCAGTGCCCCGGGCTACACAACCTACGAGCAGTACTTC. Its translation: CSAPGYTTYEQYF.

This clonotype was seen only a few times. This sequence joins TRBV12-3 or TRBV12-4 and TRBJ2-3, with 9 bases fitting TRBD1. V dropped 6 bases and J dropped 9; count of bases not matched to a gene: 7. The CDR3 is 13 amino acids. The CDR3 here is CASSRDRGTTQYF. DNA of the CDR3: TGTGCCAGCAGCCGAGACAGGGGGACGACGCAGTATTTT.

The chain uses TRBV5-6 and TRBJ1-2; D unresolved. V lost 9 bases to trimming and J lost 2 bases, with 14 bases between them. The CDR3 contains 13 residues. Germline V gives CDR1 SGHDT, CDR2 YYEEEE. The CDR3 DNA reads TGTGCCACAAGAGAAGGGAAAAACTATGGCTACACCTTC. Translated: CATREGKNYGYTF.

The chain employs TRBV4-1 and TRBJ2-5; 8 bases agree with TRBD1. Trimming cost V 1 base and J 6 bases; bases outside gene matches: 10. This CDR3 has 16 residues. The germline CDR1 and CDR2 sequences are MGHRA and YSYEKL. The CDR3 loop reads CASSQAVLAGGKTQYF. Here the CDR3 DNA reads TGCGCCAGCAGCCAAGCGGTCCTCGCAGGGGGCAAGACCCAGTACTTC.

The chain carries TRBV3-1 and TRBJ2-3; 11 bases are shared with TRBD2. Trimming took 4 bases from V and 4 from J; bases not matched to a gene: 10. This CDR3 spans 17 amino acids. Looked up from germline, CDR1 is LGHDT and CDR2 is YNNKEL (reference sequence). The CDR3 reads CASSPGLAGHRPDTQYF. The CDR3 coding sequence is TGTGCCAGCAGCCCCGGACTAGCGGGCCACCGACCAGATACGCAGTATTTT.

This clonotype was found many times. The chain recombines TRBV5-1 with TRBJ2-1; possibly TRBD2 for D (7 bases). The CDR3 extends over 17 amino acids. V was cut by 4 bases and J by 2 bases, with 19 bases left in between. Germline V gene data show CDR1 as SGHRS and CDR2 as YFSETQ. The chain's CDR3 is CASSRARGGGPYNEQFF. The DNA for the CDR3 is TGCGCCAGCAGCCGGGCCCGCGGGGGCGGCCCCTACAATGAGCAGTTCTTC.

The chain is built from TRBV20-1 and TRBJ2-5; TRBD1 might be the D (6 bases). Per germline, CDR1 DFQATT and CDR2 SNEGSKA (reference sequence). Between the trimmed V and J ends, which lost 7 bases and 4 bases, there was a span of 13 bases. CDR3 length: 12 residues. The chain's CDR3 is CSVLRDIETQYF. The CDR3 DNA follows: TGCAGTGTTCTCCGGGACATAGAGACCCAGTACTTC.

This clonotype was counted between two and nine times. The chain combines TRBV7-9 with TRBJ2-2; tentatively, D is TRBD1 (6 bases). The CDR3 is 12 residues long. CDR1 SEHNR and CDR2 FQNEAQ come from the germline V gene (reference sequence). Trimming shortened V by 11 bases and J by 4 bases, and 11 bases separated the two germline ends. DNA of the CDR3: TGTGCCCCCAGGGGTGGCACCGGGGAGCTGTTTTTT. Protein: CAPRGGTGELFF.

This clonotype was found a few times. The chain employs TRBV4-3 and TRBJ2-5; D unresolved. The CDR3 length is 15 residues. Germline assignment: CDR1 LGHNA and CDR2 YSLEER. With 8 bases removed from V and 5 bases from J, the gap between germline ends came to 21 bases. In nucleotides, the CDR3 is TGCGCCAGCTCACGTAACACCGTGAGGTTGGAGACCCAGTACTTC. Amino acids: CASSRNTVRLETQYF.

The chain has TRBV20-1 and TRBJ2-7; TRBD2 agrees at 11 bases. The CDR3 covers 14 residues. The V segment lost 5 bases and the J segment 2 bases; nucleotides outside the gene matches: 5. Germline loops: CDR1 DFQATT, CDR2 SNEGSKA (reference sequence). This chain's CDR3 is CSARLAGGPYEQYF. For the CDR3, the DNA is TGCAGTGCTCGTCTAGCGGGGGGTCCCTACGAGCAGTACTTC.

V usage is TRBV7-2 and J usage is TRBJ2-3; 7 bases align to TRBD1. Germline CDR1 and CDR2: SGHTA and FQGNSA. Trimming removed 5 bases from V and 8 bases from J; junction bases left unmatched: 4. The CDR3 loop spans 12 amino acids. The CDR3 region has the DNA TGTGCCAGCAGCCTGGACAGGATTACGCAGTATTTT. Its translation: CASSLDRITQYF.

The rearrangement uses TRBV20-1 and TRBJ2-3; 8 positions match TRBD2. V dropped 5 bases and J dropped 2; count of bases not matched to a gene: 6. CDR1 is DFQATT and CDR2 is SNEGSKA in the germline V gene (reference sequence). The CDR3 contains 14 residues. The DNA of the CDR3 is TGCAGTGCTGCCCGGGGGGGAATCACAGATACGCAGTATTTT. This translates into CSAARGGITDTQYF.

V usage is TRBV5-1 and J usage is TRBJ2-2, with a weak D call TRBD2 (6 bases). Germline V lookup: CDR1 SGHRS, CDR2 YFSETQ. The CDR3 is 16 residues long. V was trimmed by 0 bases and J by 0 bases, leaving 9 bases between them. For the CDR3, the DNA is TGCGCCAGCAGCTTGGATAGCGGTGCGAACACCGGGGAGCTGTTTTTT. Encoded protein: CASSLDSGANTGELFF.